This TCR beta chain came from a study of CD8 T cells in Susac syndrome. Random-hexamer reverse transcription was applied to roughly 0.5 to 1 ug RNA. The amplification used immunoSEQ multiplex PCR on TCR beta CDR3; it spanned 54 Vbeta and 13 Jbeta. TCRdb redid the calling of the immunoSEQ multiplex PCR reads with MiXCR, one entry per CDR3 protein. The sample consists of roughly 200,000 distinct CDR3 sequences, 95% of them appearing once. The CDR3 loop spans 15 amino acids. Germline V CDR1 and CDR2: SGHTA, FQGNSA. V was trimmed by 3 bases and J by 5 bases, leaving 14 bases between them. The study sequenced TCR beta in blood CD8+ and CD4+ T cells. Controls were drawn from healthy donors and were matched for age and sex. It was negative isolation that provided the CD8+ and CD4+ T cells, whereas TEMRA cells were enriched by FACS.

The origin of this receptor is a human donor in good health. Sequencing input: CD4+ T cells from PBMCs. The J gene is TRBJ2-1, the V gene TRBV7-2; possible D gene TRBD2, 5 bases. The CDR3 DNA sequence: TGTGCCAGCAGCTTCGTCCCGACTACGAACAATGAGCAGTTCTTC. As protein: CASSFVPTTNNEQFF. Filled out from reference TRBV7-2 and TRBJ2-1, the complete variable domain reads GAGVSQSPSNKVTEKGKDVELRCDPISGHTALYWYRQSLGQGLEFLIYFQGNSAPDKSGLPSDRFSAERTGGSVSTLTIQRTQQEDSAVYLCASSFVPTTNNEQFFGPGTRLTVL.